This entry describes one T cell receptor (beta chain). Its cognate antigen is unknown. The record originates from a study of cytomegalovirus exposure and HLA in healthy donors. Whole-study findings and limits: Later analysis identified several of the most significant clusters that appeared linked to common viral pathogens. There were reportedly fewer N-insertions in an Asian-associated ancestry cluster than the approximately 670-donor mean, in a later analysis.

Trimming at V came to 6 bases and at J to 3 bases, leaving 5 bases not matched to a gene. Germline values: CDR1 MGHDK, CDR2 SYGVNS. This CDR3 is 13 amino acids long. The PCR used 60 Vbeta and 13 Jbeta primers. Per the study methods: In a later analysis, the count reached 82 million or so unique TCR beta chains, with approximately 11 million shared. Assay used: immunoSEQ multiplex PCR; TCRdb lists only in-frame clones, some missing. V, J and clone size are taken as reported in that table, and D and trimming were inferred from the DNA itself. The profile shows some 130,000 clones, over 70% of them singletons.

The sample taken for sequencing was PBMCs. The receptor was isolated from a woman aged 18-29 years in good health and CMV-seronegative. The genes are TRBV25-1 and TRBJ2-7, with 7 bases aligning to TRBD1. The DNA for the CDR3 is TGTGCCAGCAGCCTAGGGGGCGACTACGAGCAGTACTTC. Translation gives CASSLGGDYEQYF.